This is a list of T cell receptor beta chains from one sample in a study of T-cell memory formation after mild COVID-19. MiXCR was run by TCRdb on the 5' RACE reads, yielding one entry per CDR3 protein. The top ten hold around 13% of the sample, which has 450,000 to 650,000 distinct CDR3 sequences, about 20% seen once. Sequenced material: PBMCs or a T cell subset sorted from them (not recorded which). These receptors were collected from an adult woman who had mild COVID-19 (a few samples of this study predate the infection). Cell type and time point are not known. Each CDR3 is given with its conserved first and last residue. A D gene is named only where the DNA matches it firmly. The size of a clone is reported for some rows only, either as once, few or many, or as a class for expanded clones.

D gene: -
clone size: few
J gene: TRBJ2-1
V gene: TRBV18
CDR3 DNA: TGTGCCAGCTCGCCACTTCCCGGAAACGACAATGAGCAGTTCTTC
CDR3 protein: CASSPLPGNDNEQFF

D gene: TRBD1
clone size: -
J gene: TRBJ1-2
V gene: TRBV29-1
CDR3 DNA: TGCAGCGCCTACGGGGTTAGGACAGGGAACAACTATGGCTACACCTTC
CDR3 protein: CSAYGVRTGNNYGYTF

D gene: -
clone size: few
J gene: TRBJ1-2
V gene: TRBV12-3/TRBV12-4
CDR3 DNA: TGTGCCAGCAGGGGGACGGGAAACTATGGCTACACCTTC
CDR3 protein: CASRGTGNYGYTF

D gene: TRBD2
clone size: -
J gene: TRBJ2-1
V gene: TRBV6-5
CDR3 DNA: TGTGCCAGCACTCCAAGGGGGGTAGCGGGAGTGTTTATAAATGAGCAGTTCTTC
CDR3 protein: CASTPRGVAGVFINEQFF

D gene: -
clone size: few
J gene: TRBJ2-7
V gene: TRBV20-1
CDR3 DNA: TGCAGTGCTGCAGCGGGCGCCAGCTCCTACGAGCAGTACTTC
CDR3 protein: CSAAAGASSYEQYF

D gene: -
clone size: -
J gene: TRBJ2-7
V gene: TRBV27
CDR3 DNA: TGTGCCAGCAGCACGATCCAGGGTTCCTACGAGCAGTACTTC
CDR3 protein: CASSTIQGSYEQYF

D gene: -
clone size: few
J gene: TRBJ2-2
V gene: TRBV7-2
CDR3 DNA: TGTGCCAGCAGTTTGGACAGCGGCGCCGGGGAGCTGTTTTTT
CDR3 protein: CASSLDSGAGELFF

D gene: -
clone size: many
J gene: TRBJ1-5
V gene: TRBV9
CDR3 DNA: TGTGCCAGCAGCGTCGGGGGAGGTGGCAATCAGCCCCAGCATTTT
CDR3 protein: CASSVGGGGNQPQHF

D gene: -
clone size: -
J gene: TRBJ1-1
V gene: TRBV7-9
CDR3 DNA: TGTGCCAGCAGATCGGGGGGCGAGGGTACTGAAGCTTTCTTT
CDR3 protein: CASRSGGEGTEAFF

D gene: TRBD1
clone size: -
J gene: TRBJ1-5
V gene: TRBV12-3/TRBV12-4
CDR3 DNA: TGTGCCAGCAGTCGCCCGACAGGGATTAGCAATCAGCCCCAGCATTTT
CDR3 protein: CASSRPTGISNQPQHF

D gene: -
clone size: many
J gene: TRBJ2-7
V gene: TRBV27
CDR3 DNA: TGTGCCAGCAGTTTTCGGATCTCCTACGAGCAGTACTTC
CDR3 protein: CASSFRISYEQYF

D gene: -
clone size: -
J gene: TRBJ1-2
V gene: TRBV24-1
CDR3 DNA: TGTGCCACCAGTGACCCACCGGCAGCCTATGGCTACACCTTC
CDR3 protein: CATSDPPAAYGYTF

D gene: -
clone size: -
J gene: TRBJ2-7
V gene: TRBV7-2
CDR3 DNA: TGTGCCAGCAGCCCGACGGGGGCAGGGAATCCCTACGAGCAGTACTTC
CDR3 protein: CASSPTGAGNPYEQYF

D gene: TRBD2
clone size: once
J gene: TRBJ2-1
V gene: TRBV2
CDR3 DNA: TGTGCCAGCAGTGAGCAGCGGGAGCATGAGCAGTTCTTC
CDR3 protein: CASSEQREHEQFF

D gene: -
clone size: -
J gene: TRBJ1-4
V gene: TRBV12-3/TRBV12-4
CDR3 DNA: TGTGCCAGCAGTTACGGGGTAGGGGAAAAACTGTTTTTT
CDR3 protein: CASSYGVGEKLFF

D gene: -
clone size: -
J gene: TRBJ1-5
V gene: TRBV15
CDR3 DNA: TGTGCCACCAGCAGAGATCGCGGGACGGGGGAGCCCCAGCATTTT
CDR3 protein: CATSRDRGTGEPQHF

D gene: TRBD1
clone size: few
J gene: TRBJ1-1
V gene: TRBV7-6
CDR3 DNA: TGTGCCAGCAGCCCAACCGACAGGGGTGCTACTGAAGCTTTCTTT
CDR3 protein: CASSPTDRGATEAFF

D gene: -
clone size: many
J gene: TRBJ2-5
V gene: TRBV29-1
CDR3 DNA: TGCAGCGTTGAAGATTGGGGGTACCAAGAGACCCAGTACTTC
CDR3 protein: CSVEDWGYQETQYF

D gene: TRBD2
clone size: few
J gene: TRBJ2-7
V gene: TRBV19
CDR3 DNA: TGTGCCAGTAGTATAGATTGGCTAGCGGGAGGGGACGAGCAGTACTTC
CDR3 protein: CASSIDWLAGGDEQYF

D gene: TRBD1
clone size: -
J gene: TRBJ1-5
V gene: TRBV6-5
CDR3 DNA: TGTGCCAGCAGCATCGGAAGACAGGGTAGCAATCAGCCCCAGCATTTT
CDR3 protein: CASSIGRQGSNQPQHF

D gene: -
clone size: few
J gene: TRBJ1-1
V gene: TRBV29-1
CDR3 DNA: TGCAGCGTTGAGAGGAACACTGAAGCTTTCTTT
CDR3 protein: CSVERNTEAFF

D gene: TRBD1
clone size: few
J gene: TRBJ2-2
V gene: TRBV3-1
CDR3 DNA: TGTGCCAGCAGCCAAGTCCCAGGGGGCGTGAACACCGGGGAGCTGTTTTTT
CDR3 protein: CASSQVPGGVNTGELFF

D gene: -
clone size: -
J gene: TRBJ2-7
V gene: TRBV29-1
CDR3 DNA: TGCAGCGTTGGCATGGGGGCAACTTACGAGCAGTACTTC
CDR3 protein: CSVGMGATYEQYF

D gene: TRBD1
clone size: -
J gene: TRBJ1-1
V gene: TRBV2
CDR3 DNA: TGTGCCAGCAGTGGACAGGGACCGAACACTGAAGCTTTCTTT
CDR3 protein: CASSGQGPNTEAFF

D gene: TRBD1
clone size: -
J gene: TRBJ1-2
V gene: TRBV27
CDR3 DNA: TGTGCCAGCAGTCCGCGACAGGGTGGGCTTTGGGGCTACACCTTC
CDR3 protein: CASSPRQGGLWGYTF

D gene: -
clone size: -
J gene: TRBJ2-7
V gene: TRBV7-9
CDR3 DNA: TGTGCCAGCAGCTTATACCCTGGAATCCGAGCCTACGAGCAGTACTTC
CDR3 protein: CASSLYPGIRAYEQYF

D gene: -
clone size: -
J gene: TRBJ2-5
V gene: TRBV25-1
CDR3 DNA: TGTGCCAGCAGTGAAGGTCGAGGGGCGAAGGTCATCCAGTACTTC
CDR3 protein: CASSEGRGAKVIQYF

D gene: -
clone size: -
J gene: TRBJ2-5
V gene: TRBV7-9
CDR3 DNA: TGTGCCAGCAGCTTATTGGAGGGGACAGTCCAAGAGACCCAGTACTTC
CDR3 protein: CASSLLEGTVQETQYF

D gene: TRBD1
clone size: few
J gene: TRBJ1-1
V gene: TRBV6-5
CDR3 DNA: TGTGCCAGCAGTTACGAAACACAGGGGCTTTCGAGAGCTTTCTTT
CDR3 protein: CASSYETQGLSRAFF

D gene: TRBD1
clone size: few
J gene: TRBJ2-7
V gene: TRBV7-9
CDR3 DNA: TGTGCCAGCAGCTTCAAGACCGGGACAGGGAGGTGGTACGAGCAGTACTTC
CDR3 protein: CASSFKTGTGRWYEQYF

D gene: -
clone size: few
J gene: TRBJ1-1
V gene: TRBV5-1
CDR3 DNA: TGCGCCAGCAGCTTGGCAGGGGAAGCTTTCTTT
CDR3 protein: CASSLAGEAFF

D gene: TRBD1
clone size: -
J gene: TRBJ1-1
V gene: TRBV28
CDR3 DNA: TGTGCCAGCAGTTTATGGGCCGACAGGGGGAACACTGAAGCTTTCTTT
CDR3 protein: CASSLWADRGNTEAFF

D gene: TRBD2
clone size: few
J gene: TRBJ2-1
V gene: TRBV24-1
CDR3 DNA: TGTGCCACCAGTGACCCCCGGACTAGCGGGGGATACAATGAGCAGTTCTTC
CDR3 protein: CATSDPRTSGGYNEQFF

D gene: -
clone size: few
J gene: TRBJ1-1
V gene: TRBV18
CDR3 DNA: TGTGCCAGTTTTCCGGGGTGGGACACTGAAGCTTTCTTT
CDR3 protein: CASFPGWDTEAFF

D gene: TRBD1
clone size: -
J gene: TRBJ2-1
V gene: TRBV7-2
CDR3 DNA: TGTGCCAGCAGCTTGGTCGAACAGGGGGGAGAGCAGTTCTTC
CDR3 protein: CASSLVEQGGEQFF

D gene: -
clone size: many
J gene: TRBJ2-1
V gene: TRBV2
CDR3 DNA: TGTGCCAGCAGTCGAGACAGAAGCTCCTACAATGAGCAGTTCTTC
CDR3 protein: CASSRDRSSYNEQFF

D gene: -
clone size: few
J gene: TRBJ2-3
V gene: TRBV7-2
CDR3 DNA: TGTGCCAGCAGAAGTGAGACAGATACGCAGTATTTT
CDR3 protein: CASRSETDTQYF

D gene: -
clone size: few
J gene: TRBJ1-2
V gene: TRBV5-1
CDR3 DNA: TGCGCCAGCAGCTTGTGGCCAGGGGAGCCCTATGGCTACACCTTC
CDR3 protein: CASSLWPGEPYGYTF

D gene: -
clone size: -
J gene: TRBJ2-2
V gene: TRBV9
CDR3 DNA: TGTGCCAGCAGCGTCGGACTGGGCAACACCGGGGAGCTGTTTTTT
CDR3 protein: CASSVGLGNTGELFF

D gene: -
clone size: few
J gene: TRBJ2-5
V gene: TRBV4-1
CDR3 DNA: TGCGCCAGCAGCCCTTTAGGACAGGGAGGGAGAGAGACCCAGTACTTC
CDR3 protein: CASSPLGQGGRETQYF

D gene: TRBD2
clone size: few
J gene: TRBJ2-1
V gene: TRBV11-1
CDR3 DNA: TGTGCCAGCAGCCGGAACCCGGCGGGACTAGATGCTGAGCAGTTCTTC
CDR3 protein: CASSRNPAGLDAEQFF

D gene: TRBD1
clone size: many
J gene: TRBJ1-2
V gene: TRBV5-1
CDR3 DNA: TGCGCCAGCAGCAAGGGACAGGTGGATGGCTACACCTTC
CDR3 protein: CASSKGQVDGYTF

D gene: TRBD1
clone size: many
J gene: TRBJ2-1
V gene: TRBV4-2
CDR3 DNA: TGTGCCAGCAGCCAAGCGGGACAGGGTGAAATTGAGCAGTTCTTC
CDR3 protein: CASSQAGQGEIEQFF

D gene: TRBD1
clone size: -
J gene: TRBJ2-3
V gene: TRBV5-4
CDR3 DNA: TGTGCCAGCAGCTTCGGACAGGGCGTCAGCACAGATACGCAGTATTTT
CDR3 protein: CASSFGQGVSTDTQYF

D gene: -
clone size: once
J gene: TRBJ2-7
V gene: TRBV7-6
CDR3 DNA: TGTGCCAGCAGCTTAGGATGGGACACGATGCCCTCCTACGAGCAGTACTTC
CDR3 protein: CASSLGWDTMPSYEQYF

D gene: TRBD1
clone size: -
J gene: TRBJ2-5
V gene: TRBV6-6
CDR3 DNA: TGTGCCAGCAGTTCCCCAGGACAGGTTGAGGGGACCCAGTACTTC
CDR3 protein: CASSSPGQVEGTQYF

D gene: TRBD2
clone size: few
J gene: TRBJ2-7
V gene: TRBV7-6
CDR3 DNA: TGTGCCAGCAGCTTAGTCGGGCGGGAGTCTACCTACGAGCAGTACTTC
CDR3 protein: CASSLVGRESTYEQYF

D gene: -
clone size: many
J gene: TRBJ2-7
V gene: TRBV5-1
CDR3 DNA: TGCGCCAGCAGCTACCCTGGGACCTACGAGCAGTACTTC
CDR3 protein: CASSYPGTYEQYF

D gene: TRBD1
clone size: -
J gene: TRBJ2-7
V gene: TRBV5-1
CDR3 DNA: TGCGCCAGCAGCCCGGGACAGGTAACCCACGAGCAGTACTTC
CDR3 protein: CASSPGQVTHEQYF

D gene: -
clone size: -
J gene: TRBJ1-2
V gene: TRBV20-1
CDR3 DNA: TGCAGTGCTGACGAGGGAGGCTACACCTTC
CDR3 protein: CSADEGGYTF